This is a list of T cell receptor beta chains from one sample in a study of shared clonotypes between healthy human individuals. The data were produced by immunoSEQ multiplex PCR, yet TCRdb's version contains in-frame clones alone and is incomplete. Counted here are about 2.2 million clones, just over 90% occurring once; the ten biggest clones make up over 1.5%. Sequences were obtained from naive CD8+ T cells from PBMCs. The receptors stem from a man younger than 35 in good health. Some clones in this sample may be carry-over from other donors' samples. Both conserved end residues are part of each CDR3.

>16|TRBV27
CASSPSLGQASYEQYF
>20|TRBV4-3
CASSQWVGTGLGELDTEAFF
>16|TRBV27
CASTPFRGSGVDEQYF
>14|TRBV19
CASSIRTGTNGYTF
>14|TRBV9
CASSVGGGRAEAFF
>11|TRBV9
CASSSDYEQYF
>14|TRBV29-1
CSVETGREAYGYTF
>13|TRBV4-1
CASSQDNPETQYF
>19|TRBV27
CASSESGTGGVYTWGELFF
>13|TRBV7-9
CASSLFGPDEQYF
>15|TRBV11-2
CASSLGLAGVAEQYF
>17|TRBV7-2
CASSLGIQARGLREQYF
>11|TRBV5-6
CASSFRETQYF